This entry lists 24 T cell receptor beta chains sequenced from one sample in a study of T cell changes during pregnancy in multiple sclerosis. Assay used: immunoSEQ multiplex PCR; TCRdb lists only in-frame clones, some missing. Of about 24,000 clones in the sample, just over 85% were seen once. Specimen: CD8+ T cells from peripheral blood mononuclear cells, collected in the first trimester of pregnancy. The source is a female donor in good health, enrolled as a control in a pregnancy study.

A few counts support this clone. Here the CDR3 DNA reads TGCGCCAGCAGCTTGGAGTCGGGACAGGGGGAAAAACTGTTTTTT. Translated, it gives CASSLESGQGEKLFF. V gene TRBV5-1 combines with J gene TRBJ1-4; TRBD1 matches at 10 bases. The CDR3 spans 15 residues. CDR1 and CDR2 from the germline V gene are SGHRS and YFSETQ. The junction had 4 bases not matched to a gene; V was cut back by 0 bases and J by 8 bases.

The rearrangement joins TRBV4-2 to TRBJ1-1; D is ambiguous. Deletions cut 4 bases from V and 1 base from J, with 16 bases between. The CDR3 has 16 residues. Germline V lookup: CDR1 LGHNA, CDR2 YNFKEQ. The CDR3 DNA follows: TGTGCCAGCAGCCCCTCCCCAACTCAACCGAACACTGAAGCTTTCTTT. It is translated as CASSPSPTQPNTEAFF.

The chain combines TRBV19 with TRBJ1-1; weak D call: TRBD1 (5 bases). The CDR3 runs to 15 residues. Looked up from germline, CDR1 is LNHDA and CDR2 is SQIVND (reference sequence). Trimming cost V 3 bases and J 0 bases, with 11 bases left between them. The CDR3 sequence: CASSIRVGVNTEAFF. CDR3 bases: TGTGCCAGTAGTATCAGGGTTGGCGTGAACACTGAAGCTTTCTTT.

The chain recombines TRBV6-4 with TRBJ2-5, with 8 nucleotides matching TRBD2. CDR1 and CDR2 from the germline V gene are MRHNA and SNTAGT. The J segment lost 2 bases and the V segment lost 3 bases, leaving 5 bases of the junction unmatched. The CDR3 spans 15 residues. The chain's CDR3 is CASSEAGGSQETQYF. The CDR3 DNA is TGTGCCAGCAGTGAGGCGGGGGGATCTCAAGAGACCCAGTACTTC.

The CDR3 DNA is TGTGCCAGCAGTCGGGGGGCGACCTCTGAAGGGGGCTACACCTTC. This encodes CASSRGATSEGGYTF. V and J are TRBV2 and TRBJ1-2, with a tentative D call TRBD1 (6 bases). The germline V gene encodes CDR1 SNHLY and CDR2 FYNNEI. V was pared by 5 bases and J by 8 bases, with 21 bases between. The CDR3 has 15 residues.

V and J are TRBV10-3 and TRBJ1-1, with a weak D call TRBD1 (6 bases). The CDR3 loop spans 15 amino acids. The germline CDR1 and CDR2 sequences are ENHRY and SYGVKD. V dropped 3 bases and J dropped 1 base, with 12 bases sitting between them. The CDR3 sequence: CAISDRGGANTEAFF. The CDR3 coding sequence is TGTGCCATCAGTGATCGGGGGGGGGCGAACACTGAAGCTTTCTTT.

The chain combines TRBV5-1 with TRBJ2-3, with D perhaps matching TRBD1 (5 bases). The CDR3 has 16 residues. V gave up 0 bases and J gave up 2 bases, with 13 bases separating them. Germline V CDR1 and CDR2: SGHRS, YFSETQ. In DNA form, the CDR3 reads TGCGCCAGCAGCTTGGGGGGCCCACCGATCACAGATACGCAGTATTTT. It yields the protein CASSLGGPPITDTQYF.

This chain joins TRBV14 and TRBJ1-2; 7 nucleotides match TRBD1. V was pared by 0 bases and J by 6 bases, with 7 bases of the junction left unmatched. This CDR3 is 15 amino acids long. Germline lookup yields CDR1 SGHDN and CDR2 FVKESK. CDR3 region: CASSQDLGTADGYTF. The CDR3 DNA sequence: TGTGCCAGCAGCCAAGATCTTGGGACAGCCGATGGCTACACCTTC.

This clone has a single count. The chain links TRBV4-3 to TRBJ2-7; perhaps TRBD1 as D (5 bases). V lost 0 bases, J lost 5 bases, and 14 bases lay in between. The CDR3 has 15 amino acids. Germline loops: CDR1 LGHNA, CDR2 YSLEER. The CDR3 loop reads CASSQDYPREHEQYF. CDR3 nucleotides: TGCGCCAGCAGCCAAGATTACCCCAGGGAACACGAGCAGTACTTC.

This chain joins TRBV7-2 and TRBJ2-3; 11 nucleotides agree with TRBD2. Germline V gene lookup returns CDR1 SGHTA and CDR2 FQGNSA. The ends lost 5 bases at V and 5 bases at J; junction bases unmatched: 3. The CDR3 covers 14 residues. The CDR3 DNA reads TGTGCCAGCAGCCTGGGACTAGCGGTAGATACGCAGTATTTT. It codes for CASSLGLAVDTQYF.

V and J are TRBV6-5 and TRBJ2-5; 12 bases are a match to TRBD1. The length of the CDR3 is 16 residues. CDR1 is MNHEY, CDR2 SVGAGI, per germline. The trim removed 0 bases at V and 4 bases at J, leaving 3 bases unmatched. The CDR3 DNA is TGTGCCAGCAGTTACTCGGGGACAGGGGGCCGAGAGACCCAGTACTTC. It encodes CASSYSGTGGRETQYF.

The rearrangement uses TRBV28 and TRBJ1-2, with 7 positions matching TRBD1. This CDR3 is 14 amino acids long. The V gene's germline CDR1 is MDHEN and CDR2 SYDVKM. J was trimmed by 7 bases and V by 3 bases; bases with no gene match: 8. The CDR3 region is CASSFGTELFGYTF. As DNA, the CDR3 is TGTGCCAGCAGTTTTGGGACAGAACTTTTTGGCTACACCTTC.

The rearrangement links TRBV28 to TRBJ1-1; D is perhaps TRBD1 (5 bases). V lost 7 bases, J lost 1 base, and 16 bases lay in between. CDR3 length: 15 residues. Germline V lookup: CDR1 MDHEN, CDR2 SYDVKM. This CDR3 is CASKRGGFGNTEAFF. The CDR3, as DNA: TGTGCCAGCAAACGGGGGGGGTTCGGGAACACTGAAGCTTTCTTT.

DNA for the CDR3: TGTGCCAGCAGCTTAGGGACAGGTAGCAATCAGCCCCAGCATTTT. Encoded protein: CASSLGTGSNQPQHF. The chain is built from TRBV7-9 and TRBJ1-5, with TRBD1 matching 7 bases. CDR3 length: 15 residues. Germline assignment: CDR1 SEHNR and CDR2 FQNEAQ (reference sequence). The J segment lost 0 bases and the V segment lost 1 base, leaving 0 bases of the junction unmatched.

The CDR3 loop is CASGLIEAETQYF. The DNA of the CDR3 is TGTGCCAGCGGACTAATAGAGGCGGAGACCCAGTACTTC. The chain joins TRBV2 to TRBJ2-5; perhaps TRBD2 as D (6 bases). The CDR3 spans 13 residues. Germline V lookup: CDR1 SNHLY, CDR2 FYNNEI. Trimming took 8 bases from V and 5 from J, leaving 15 bases between them.

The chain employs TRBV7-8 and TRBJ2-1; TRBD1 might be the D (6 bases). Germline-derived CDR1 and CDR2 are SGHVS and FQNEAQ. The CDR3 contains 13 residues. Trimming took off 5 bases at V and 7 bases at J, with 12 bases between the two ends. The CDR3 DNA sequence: TGTGCCAGCAGCATTAACAGGGCGAATGAGCAGTTCTTC. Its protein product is CASSINRANEQFF.

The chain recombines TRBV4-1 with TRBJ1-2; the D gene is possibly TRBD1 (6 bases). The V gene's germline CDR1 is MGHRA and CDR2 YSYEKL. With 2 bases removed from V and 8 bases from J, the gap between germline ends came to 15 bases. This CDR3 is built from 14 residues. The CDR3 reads CASSQRDTGRGYTF. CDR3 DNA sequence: TGCGCCAGCAGCCAAAGGGACACCGGGCGAGGCTACACCTTC.

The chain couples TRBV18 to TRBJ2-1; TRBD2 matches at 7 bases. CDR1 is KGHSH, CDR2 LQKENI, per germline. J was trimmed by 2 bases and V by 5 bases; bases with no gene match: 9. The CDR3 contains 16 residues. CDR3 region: CASSTGTIPTYNEQFF. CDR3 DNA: TGTGCCAGCTCAACGGGGACTATCCCGACCTACAATGAGCAGTTCTTC.

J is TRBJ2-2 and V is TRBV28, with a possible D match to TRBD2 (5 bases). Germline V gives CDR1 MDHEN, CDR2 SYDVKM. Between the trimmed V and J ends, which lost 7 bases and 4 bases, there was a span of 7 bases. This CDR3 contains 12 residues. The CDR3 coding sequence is TGTGCCAGCATCGAGGGCACCGGGGAGCTGTTTTTT. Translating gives CASIEGTGELFF.

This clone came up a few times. Here the CDR3 DNA reads TGTGCCAGCAGCTTAGGGGACAGGGGTGAAAGCAATCAGCCCCAGCATTTT. Translation gives CASSLGDRGESNQPQHF. The chain uses TRBV7-6 and TRBJ1-5, with 10 positions matching TRBD1. Germline CDR1 SGHVS, CDR2 FNYEAQ. This CDR3 spans 17 amino acids. The ends lost 1 base at V and 1 base at J; junction bases unmatched: 4.

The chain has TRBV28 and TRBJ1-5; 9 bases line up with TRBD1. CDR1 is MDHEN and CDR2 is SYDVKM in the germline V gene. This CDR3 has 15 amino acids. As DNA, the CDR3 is TGTTCGTCAGTGGGACAGGGAGGAAACAATCAGCCCCAGCATTTT. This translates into CSSVGQGGNNQPQHF.

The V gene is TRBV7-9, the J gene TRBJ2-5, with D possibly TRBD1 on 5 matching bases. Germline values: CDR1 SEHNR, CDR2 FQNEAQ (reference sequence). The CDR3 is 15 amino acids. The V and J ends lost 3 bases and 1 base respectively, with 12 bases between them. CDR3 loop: CASSLHRTSQETQYF. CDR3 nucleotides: TGTGCCAGCAGCTTGCACAGGACAAGCCAAGAGACCCAGTACTTC.

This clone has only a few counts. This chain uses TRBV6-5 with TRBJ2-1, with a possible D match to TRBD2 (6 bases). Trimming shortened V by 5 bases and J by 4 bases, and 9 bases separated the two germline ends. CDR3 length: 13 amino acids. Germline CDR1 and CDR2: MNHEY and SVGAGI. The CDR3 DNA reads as TGTGCCAGCAGTGAGGACTATTACAATGAGCAGTTCTTC. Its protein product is CASSEDYYNEQFF.

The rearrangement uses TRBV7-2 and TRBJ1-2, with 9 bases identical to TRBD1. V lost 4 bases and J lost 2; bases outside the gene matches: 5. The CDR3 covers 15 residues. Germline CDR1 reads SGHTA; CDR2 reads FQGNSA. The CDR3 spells CASSSLQGANYGYTF. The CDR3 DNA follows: TGTGCCAGCAGCTCCCTACAGGGGGCGAACTATGGCTACACCTTC.